Here is one TCR beta chain with its context. The CDR3 sequence is 15 residues long. Per germline, CDR1 MNHNS and CDR2 SASEGT. V shed 2 bases and J shed 6 bases, with 15 bases lying between them. Per the authors' pipeline: By means of reference gene primer amplification, nucleated cell counts were estimated. Method: immunoSEQ multiplex PCR; TCRdb's copy keeps in-frame clones and lacks some. The DNA gave D and trimming, while V, J and clone size come from that table. Seen here are over 150,000 clones, roughly 83% observed once, and the top ten hold 13% to 15%. The sample comes from a study of blood T cell repertoires in COVID-19. In the study overall: From the United States, Italy and Spain came samples of acute and convalescent COVID-19. T cells, B-cell-depleted T cells, or PBMCs supplied cDNA or gDNA.

This sequence was found in a man in his late teens or twenties with active or convalescent COVID-19. The material sequenced was peripheral blood. The genes are TRBV6-1 and TRBJ2-3; a possible D gene is TRBD2 (7 bases). The CDR3 region has the DNA TGTGCCAGCAGTGAATCGCTTGGGGGGGCTGATACGCAGTATTTT. Translation: CASSESLGGADTQYF.